This TCR beta chain was identified in a study of blood T cell repertoires in COVID-19. Background on the study: COVID-19 samples collected from the United States, Italy and Spain covered acute and convalescent phases. From T cells, B-cell-depleted T cells, or PBMCs came the material, which was cDNA or gDNA.

This CDR3 comprises 14 residues. V was trimmed by 5 bases and J by 7 bases, leaving 18 bases between them. Looked up from germline, CDR1 is DFQATT and CDR2 is SNEGSKA (reference sequence). Per the study methods: Counts of nucleated cells, estimated from reference gene primer amplification, were obtained. The assay was immunoSEQ multiplex PCR, and TCRdb's table has in-frame clones only and misses some. D and trimming were read from the DNA, whereas the V and J calls and clone size are those reported in that table. This table has 25,000 to 35,000 clones, about 91% appearing once. The sequencing sample was made of peripheral blood. The chain couples TRBV20-1 to TRBJ2-1, with D possibly matching TRBD2 (6 bases). The sequence was collected from a man older than 75 with acute or convalescent COVID-19. The CDR3 nucleotides read TGCAGTGCTGGTGGTAGACCCAGCGGGAATGAGCAGTTCTTC. Translating it yields CSAGGRPSGNEQFF.